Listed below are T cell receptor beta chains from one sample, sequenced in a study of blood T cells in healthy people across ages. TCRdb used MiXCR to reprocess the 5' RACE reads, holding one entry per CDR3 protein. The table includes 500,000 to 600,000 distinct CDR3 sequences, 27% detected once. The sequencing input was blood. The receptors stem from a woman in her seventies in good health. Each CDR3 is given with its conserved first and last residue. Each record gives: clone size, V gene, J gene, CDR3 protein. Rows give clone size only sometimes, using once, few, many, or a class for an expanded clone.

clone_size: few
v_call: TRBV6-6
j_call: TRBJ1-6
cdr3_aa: CASSPRVDSPLHF

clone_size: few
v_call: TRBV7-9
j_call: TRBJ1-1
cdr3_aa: CASSSPGTKNTEAFF

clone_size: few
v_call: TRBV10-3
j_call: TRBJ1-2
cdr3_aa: CAISASGSNYGYTF

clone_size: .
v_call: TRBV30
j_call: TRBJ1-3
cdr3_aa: CAWRTYSGNTIYF

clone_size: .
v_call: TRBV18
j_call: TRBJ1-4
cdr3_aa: CASSPTSVNEKLFF

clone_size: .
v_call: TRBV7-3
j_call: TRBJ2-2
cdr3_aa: CASSPPGQHTGELFF

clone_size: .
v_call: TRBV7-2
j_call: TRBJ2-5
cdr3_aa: CASSLGLSHEQFF

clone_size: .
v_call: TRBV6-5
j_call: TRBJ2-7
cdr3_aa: CASSYYGVGGDGQYF

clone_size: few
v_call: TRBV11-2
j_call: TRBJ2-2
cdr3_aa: CASSLFASTGELFF

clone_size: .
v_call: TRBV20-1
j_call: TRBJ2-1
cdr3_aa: CSARDLGSGGSNEQFF

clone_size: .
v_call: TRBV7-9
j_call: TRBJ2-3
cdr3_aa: CASSLGRWSGDTQYF

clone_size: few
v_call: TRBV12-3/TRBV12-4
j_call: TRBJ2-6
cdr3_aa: CASSFIAAGANVLTF

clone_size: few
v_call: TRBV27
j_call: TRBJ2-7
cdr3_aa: CASSLKGLVSYEQYF

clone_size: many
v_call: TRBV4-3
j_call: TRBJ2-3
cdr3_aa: CASSQDLVGQGGADTQYF

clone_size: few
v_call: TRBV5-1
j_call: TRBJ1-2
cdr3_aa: CASISGTGGNYGYTF

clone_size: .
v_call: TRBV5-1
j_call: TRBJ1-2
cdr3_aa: CASSQGPRDSVPNIVGYTF

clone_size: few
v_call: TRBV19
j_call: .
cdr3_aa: CASSISGASRETQYF

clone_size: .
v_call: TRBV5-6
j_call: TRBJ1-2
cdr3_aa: CASSFRQAGRNGYTF

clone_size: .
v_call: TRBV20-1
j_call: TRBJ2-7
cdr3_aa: CSARFGALREQYF

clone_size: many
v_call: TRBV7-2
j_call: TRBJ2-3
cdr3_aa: CASSSRDRDTDTQYF

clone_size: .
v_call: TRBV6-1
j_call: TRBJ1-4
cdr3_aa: CASTEGPVLNEKLFF

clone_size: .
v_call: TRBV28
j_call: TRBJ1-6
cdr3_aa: CASSLLVSTNNSPLHF

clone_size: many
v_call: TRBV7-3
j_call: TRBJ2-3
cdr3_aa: CASSTNTGVDTQYF

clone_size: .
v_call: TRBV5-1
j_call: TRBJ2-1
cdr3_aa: CASSLEPAVYNEQFF

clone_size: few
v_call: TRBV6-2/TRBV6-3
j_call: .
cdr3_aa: CASSGTGSPFNEQFF

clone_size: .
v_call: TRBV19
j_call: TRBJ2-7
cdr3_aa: CASRNRAGGGYEQYF

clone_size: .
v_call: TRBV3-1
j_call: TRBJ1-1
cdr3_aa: CASSPRTGSLPLAFF

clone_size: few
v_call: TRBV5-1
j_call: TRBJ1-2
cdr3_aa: CASSLEQGADYGYTF

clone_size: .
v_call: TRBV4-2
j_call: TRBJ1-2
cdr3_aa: CASSQDGAGVGYGHTF

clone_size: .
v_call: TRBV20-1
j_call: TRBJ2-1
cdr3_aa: CSASGGVSSYNEQFF

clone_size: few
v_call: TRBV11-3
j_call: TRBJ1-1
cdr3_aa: CASSGRRDRILEAFF

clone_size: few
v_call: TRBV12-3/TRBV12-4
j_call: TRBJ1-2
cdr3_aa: CASTHSDRGGDGYTF

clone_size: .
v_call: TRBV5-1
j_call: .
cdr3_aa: CASSPPGSYEQFF